One sample yielded the 19 T cell receptor beta chains listed below, sequenced in a study of CD8+CD57+ T cells in acquired aplastic anemia. CDR3 and TCR beta VDJ profiling relied on genomic DNA as the template. MiXCR, applied by TCRdb to the reads, yields one record per CDR3 protein. Of some 240,000 distinct CDR3 sequences in the sample, roughly 33% were seen once. Sequencing was done on a sample of sorted CD4+, CD8+, or CD8+CD57+ T cells (not recorded which) from PBMCs. The receptors stem from a human donor in good health, serving as a control.

This clonotype was detected many times. V usage is TRBV2 and J usage is TRBJ2-7; possibly TRBD1 for D (6 bases). Germline V lookup: CDR1 SNHLY, CDR2 FYNNEI. The length of the CDR3 is 12 residues. Deletions cut 5 bases from V and 7 bases from J, with 12 bases between. CDR3 nucleotide sequence: TGTGCCAGCAGTCAGGGGACGAGGGAGCAGTACTTC. Translating gives CASSQGTREQYF.

This clonotype was seen ten or more times. The V and J genes are TRBV5-1 and TRBJ1-2; tentative D call: TRBD1 (5 bases). CDR1 is SGHRS, CDR2 YFSETQ, per germline. This CDR3 has 14 amino acids. The CDR3 here is CASGGASGHYGYTF. The CDR3 DNA is TGCGCTTCGGGCGGGGCCTCAGGACATTATGGCTACACCTTC.

This clonotype has a handful of counts. This chain uses TRBV6-1 with TRBJ1-2, with D unresolved. The CDR3 extends over 13 amino acids. V was trimmed by 2 bases and J by 2 bases, leaving 6 bases between them. Germline V lookup: CDR1 MNHNS, CDR2 SASEGT. CDR3: CASSERENYGYTF. The CDR3 DNA follows: TGTGCCAGCAGTGAAAGGGAAAACTATGGCTACACCTTC.

This clonotype was counted a few times. Just one base apart from a much larger clone, this may be a read error. The V call is TRBV7-2, the J call TRBJ1-2, with D hard to call. This CDR3 has 13 residues. The germline CDR1 and CDR2 sequences are SGHTA and FQGNSA. The CDR3 nucleotides read TGTGCCGGCAGCTTAGGACGGGAGTTCGGCTACACCTTC. This translates into CAGSLGREFGYTF.

The rearrangement uses TRBV10-2 and TRBJ1-4; TRBD1 aligns across 9 bases. V lost 5 bases to trimming and J lost 5 bases; unmatched junction nucleotides: 6. Germline V gene data show CDR1 as WSHSY and CDR2 as SAAADI. The CDR3 contains 15 residues. The CDR3 sequence is CASSRSGTGNEKLFF. The CDR3, as DNA: TGCGCCAGCAGTCGGAGCGGGACAGGGAATGAAAAACTGTTTTTT.

In its sample, this clonotype was seen a few times. This sequence joins TRBV2 and TRBJ1-1; a possible D gene is TRBD1 (5 bases). Per the germline V gene, CDR1 is SNHLY and CDR2 is FYNNEI. CDR3 size: 14 residues. The V end was cut by 2 bases, the J end by 3 bases, with 10 bases between. The CDR3 nucleotides read TGTGCCAGCAGTGAAAGGGACTTAGACACTGAAGCTTTCTTT. Its translation is CASSERDLDTEAFF. Full variable domain (rest looked up from reference TRBV2 and TRBJ1-1): EPEVTQTPSHQVTQMGQEVILRCVPISNHLYFYWYRQILGQKVEFLVSFYNNEISEKSEIFDDQFSVERPDGSNFTLKIRSTKLEDSAMYFCASSERDLDTEAFFGQGTRLTVV.

Points on this clonotype: A much more abundant neighbour one base away suggests this may be a read error. The V gene is TRBV10-2, the J gene TRBJ2-2; 9 bases are shared with TRBD1. Germline lookup yields CDR1 WSHSY and CDR2 SAAADI. This CDR3 spans 14 amino acids. Here the CDR3 DNA reads TGTGCCGTCTCGGGACAGGGGAACACCGGGGAGCTGTTTTTT. As protein: CAVSGQGNTGELFF.

V gene TRBV15 combines with J gene TRBJ1-4; 9 bases match TRBD1. Germline CDR1 is LNHNV and CDR2 is YYDKDF (reference sequence). This CDR3 has 15 amino acids. The V gene end was trimmed by 2 bases and the J gene end by 3 bases; junction bases not matched to a gene: 1. The CDR3 DNA reads as TGTGCCACCAGCAGATGGACAGGGGCTAATGAAAAACTGTTTTTT. Translation: CATSRWTGANEKLFF. Full variable domain (remainder filled in from reference TRBV15 and TRBJ1-4): DAMVIQNPRYQVTQFGKPVTLSCSQTLNHNVMYWYQQKSSQAPKLLFHYYDKDFNNEADTPDNFQSRRPNTSFCFLDIRSPGLGDTAMYLCATSRWTGANEKLFFGSGTQLSVL.

The chain uses TRBV5-1 and TRBJ2-1; D gene unclear. This CDR3 is 11 amino acids long. Germline V gene lookup returns CDR1 SGHRS and CDR2 YFSETQ. V was trimmed by 6 bases and J by 7 bases, leaving 8 bases between them. CDR3 DNA sequence: TGCGCCAGCACCGACTTGAATGAGCAGTTCTTC. It encodes CASTDLNEQFF.

As for this clonotype: It may be a read error: a sequence one base away is much more abundant. This chain joins TRBV29-1 and TRBJ2-2; D may be TRBD1 (8 bases). CDR3 size: 12 residues. The germline V gene has CDR1 SQVTM and CDR2 ANQGSEA. As DNA, the CDR3 is TGCAGCGCCCGAGGACAGGGCGGGGGGCTGTTTTTT. Protein sequence: CSARGQGGGLFF.

Comment on this clonotype: Compared with germline, one end of the junction differs, possibly owing to a read error. V gene TRBV10-1 combines with J gene TRBJ1-3, with TRBD1 as a possible D gene (6 bases). Per germline, CDR1 WNHNN and CDR2 SYGVQD (reference sequence). The length of the CDR3 is 16 residues. The CDR3: CASSLVDSPAGNTIYF. Here the CDR3 DNA reads TGTGCCAGCAGCTTAGTGGACAGCCCAGCTGGAAACACCATATATTTT.

This clonotype has at least ten counts. V usage is TRBV24-1 and J usage is TRBJ2-5; TRBD2 agrees at 11 bases. Trimming cost V 4 bases and J 10 bases; bases outside gene matches: 10. Germline CDR1 KGHDR, CDR2 SFDVKD. This CDR3 spans 15 amino acids. The CDR3: CATSDSGTSGGGQYF. The CDR3 nucleotides read TGTGCCACCAGTGACTCCGGGACTAGCGGAGGGGGCCAGTACTTC.

This clonotype was seen a handful of times. The V call is TRBV6-5, the J call TRBJ1-2, with D uncertain. The CDR3 extends over 16 amino acids. CDR1 and CDR2 (germline): MNHEY, SVGAGI. V dropped 2 bases and J dropped 4 bases, with 17 bases sitting between them. In nucleotides, the CDR3 is TGTGCCAGCAGTTACGAGGCCCCCCTTCGGGGCTATGGCTACACCTTC. It specifies CASSYEAPLRGYGYTF.

The chain employs TRBV12-3 or TRBV12-4 and TRBJ2-3; D is perhaps TRBD1 (6 bases). V was clipped by 8 bases and J by 0 bases, with 9 bases between them. This CDR3 has 13 residues. The CDR3 bases are TGTGCCAGCCAGGGGCTTAGCACAGATACGCAGTATTTT. This gives the protein CASQGLSTDTQYF.

This chain connects TRBV29-1 to TRBJ2-5; 7 bases line up with TRBD1. This CDR3 spans 14 amino acids. J lost 5 bases, V lost 5 bases, and 11 bases had no gene match. Germline CDR1 reads SQVTM; CDR2 reads ANQGSEA. CDR3 in DNA: TGCAGCGTTAGTCACCAGACAGGGACGGAGACCCAGTACTTC. Its translation: CSVSHQTGTETQYF.

This clonotype was seen ten or more times. CDR3 region: CASSSDSWETQYF. For the CDR3, the DNA is TGTGCCAGCAGTTCGGACAGTTGGGAGACCCAGTACTTC. The genes are TRBV2 and TRBJ2-5; D is possibly TRBD1 (6 bases). V lost 5 bases and J lost 5, with 12 bases in between. Germline CDR1 and CDR2: SNHLY and FYNNEI. This CDR3 spans 13 amino acids. The full variable domain, in which reference TRBV2 and TRBJ2-5 provide the parts outside the CDR3, is EPEVTQTPSHQVTQMGQEVILRCVPISNHLYFYWYRQILGQKVEFLVSFYNNEISEKSEIFDDQFSVERPDGSNFTLKIRSTKLEDSAMYFCASSSDSWETQYFGPGTRLLVL.

The chain uses TRBV19 and TRBJ1-2, with D possibly being TRBD1 (5 bases). The CDR3 sequence is 15 residues long. Trimming stripped 6 bases from V and 8 bases from J, with 22 bases between. The germline V gene encodes CDR1 LNHDA and CDR2 SQIVND (reference sequence). The CDR3 nucleotides read TGTGCCAGTAGCCGCCGGGGCCCTGAGGAGCTAGGCTACACCTTC. Encoded protein: CASSRRGPEELGYTF.

This clonotype has ten or more counts. The chain recombines TRBV11-2 with TRBJ2-6, with 8 bases that match TRBD2. This CDR3 spans 18 amino acids. Germline assignment: CDR1 SGHAT and CDR2 FQNNGV. J lost 4 bases, V lost 6 bases, and 14 bases had no gene match. CDR3 coding DNA: TGTGCCAGCAGTCCGCGGCGGGGGGCCCAGAGAGGGGCCAACGTCCTGACTTTC. Amino acid sequence: CASSPRRGAQRGANVLTF.

Of note for this clonotype: A much larger clone lies one base from this, so it may be a read error. This chain joins TRBV24-1 and TRBJ2-1; 8 bases line up with TRBD2. Germline CDR1 KGHDR, CDR2 SFDVKD. After removal of 7 bases from V and 12 bases from J, the junction contained 7 bases not matched to a gene. The CDR3 is 12 residues long. The CDR3 DNA follows: TGTGCCACCAGCCGCGCCCGGGGGGGGCAGTTCTTC. Amino acid sequence: CATSRARGGQFF.